The 25 T cell receptor beta chains presented below share a single source sample, sequenced in a study of blood T cell repertoires in COVID-19. TCRdb's table, derived via immunoSEQ multiplex PCR, lists solely in-frame clones and lacks some. Among over 100,000 clones listed, around 89% were seen once. Sequenced: peripheral blood. The receptors derive from a man aged 45-60 years with acute or convalescent COVID-19.

Many counts were recorded for this clone. The chain uses TRBV10-2 and TRBJ1-2, with D perhaps TRBD1 (6 bases). V was shortened by 0 bases and J by 4 bases, with 15 bases between the two germline ends. CDR1 and CDR2 (germline): WSHSY, SAAADI. This CDR3 is built from 16 residues. CDR3 nucleotide sequence: TGCGCCAGCAGTGAGTCCACAGGGATCGGAGTCTATGGCTACACCTTC. Encoded protein: CASSESTGIGVYGYTF.

J is TRBJ2-7 and V is TRBV5-1; 9 bases are a match to TRBD1. After removal of 4 bases from V and 4 bases from J, the junction contained 6 bases not matched to a gene. Germline-derived CDR1 and CDR2 are SGHRS and YFSETQ. The CDR3 runs 14 residues. The CDR3: CASSAGQGGYEQYF. The CDR3 nucleotides are TGCGCCAGCAGCGCGGGACAGGGTGGATACGAGCAGTACTTC.

The CDR3 loop reads CASSYRQDITGYTF. The CDR3 DNA follows: TGTGCCAGCAGTTACCGACAGGACATCACTGGCTACACCTTC. This chain connects TRBV27 to TRBJ1-2; TRBD1 might be the D (6 bases). Germline CDR1 is MNHEY and CDR2 is SMNVEV (reference sequence). V was cut by 4 bases and J by 7 bases, with 16 bases left in between. The CDR3 is made up of 14 amino acids.

This clone was seen just once. V usage is TRBV5-4 and J usage is TRBJ1-3; D perhaps matches TRBD1 (6 bases). Trimming took off 3 bases at V and 2 bases at J, with 12 bases between the two ends. Germline-derived CDR1 and CDR2 are SGHNT and YYREEE (reference sequence). The CDR3 consists of 15 residues. The CDR3 spells CASSSRGDTGNTIYF. In DNA, the CDR3 is TGTGCCAGCAGCTCCAGGGGTGACACTGGAAACACCATATATTTT.

This clone occurred a few times. V is TRBV2 and J is TRBJ1-3; 7 bases agree with TRBD1. CDR1 and CDR2 (germline): SNHLY, FYNNEI. CDR3 length: 15 amino acids. V gave up 6 bases and J gave up 0 bases; unmatched junction bases: 5. CDR3 residues: CASRGGQSSGNTIYF. As DNA, the CDR3 is TGTGCCAGCAGGGGGGGACAGTCCTCTGGAAACACCATATATTTT.

The CDR3 DNA is TGTGCCAGCTCATCTGGACAGGGCCCGTACTATGGCTACACCTTC. Its protein is CASSSGQGPYYGYTF. The V call is TRBV18, the J call TRBJ1-2; the match to TRBD1 covers 8 bases. The CDR3 has 15 amino acids. Germline trimming cut 5 bases from V and 3 bases from J; bases unmatched to any gene: 8. The germline gives CDR1 KGHSH, CDR2 LQKENI.

The chain uses TRBV28 and TRBJ2-7; 7 positions agree with TRBD1. Germline CDR1 reads MDHEN; CDR2 reads SYDVKM. This CDR3 spans 14 amino acids. The trim removed 6 bases at V and 7 bases at J, leaving 12 bases unmatched. The CDR3 here is CASSDRDSLPEQYF. Here the CDR3 DNA reads TGTGCCAGCAGCGACCGGGACAGCCTACCTGAGCAGTACTTC. Drawing the rest from reference TRBV28 and TRBJ2-7, the complete variable domain is DVKVTQSSRYLVKRTGEKVFLECVQDMDHENMFWYRQDPGLGLRLIYFSYDVKMKEKGDIPEGYSVSREKKERFSLILESASTNQTSMYLCASSDRDSLPEQYFGPGTRLTVT.

The chain carries TRBV7-2 and TRBJ2-2; 7 nucleotides agree with TRBD2. Germline assignment: CDR1 SGHTA and CDR2 FQGNSA. The CDR3 spans 18 residues. Trimming at V came to 1 base and at J to 0 bases, leaving 8 bases not matched to a gene. The CDR3 reads CASSLVSGGRTNTGELFF. In nucleotides, the CDR3 is TGTGCCAGCAGCTTAGTATCCGGCGGGAGAACGAACACCGGGGAGCTGTTTTTT.

A single count supports this clone. The gene calls are TRBV6-1 and TRBJ2-1; TRBD2 might be the D (6 bases). The CDR3 extends over 16 amino acids. Per germline, CDR1 MNHNS and CDR2 SASEGT. The V and J ends lost 2 bases and 4 bases respectively, with 15 bases between them. CDR3: CASSEQGGVVYNEQFF. In nucleotides, the CDR3 is TGTGCCAGCAGTGAACAAGGAGGGGTGGTATACAATGAGCAGTTCTTC.

The chain joins TRBV15 to TRBJ1-3, with a weak D call TRBD1 (5 bases). Trimming pared 1 base from V and 2 bases from J, leaving 12 bases between. This CDR3 has 16 amino acids. CDR1 and CDR2 from the germline V gene are LNHNV and YYDKDF (reference sequence). Here the CDR3 DNA reads TGTGCCACCAGCAGAGCATTGGAGACAGCTGGAAACACCATATATTTT. Encoded protein: CATSRALETAGNTIYF. Filled out from reference TRBV15 and TRBJ1-3, the complete variable domain reads DAMVIQNPRYQVTQFGKPVTLSCSQTLNHNVMYWYQQKSSQAPKLLFHYYDKDFNNEADTPDNFQSRRPNTSFCFLDIRSPGLGDTAMYLCATSRALETAGNTIYFGEGSWLTVV.

The chain has TRBV19 and TRBJ1-3; 7 bases map to TRBD1. The CDR3 consists of 13 residues. The germline CDR1 and CDR2 sequences are LNHDA and SQIVND (reference sequence). V shed 7 bases, J shed 4 bases, and the junction held 4 bases outside the gene matches. The CDR3 is CASMGTAGNTIYF. For the CDR3, the DNA is TGTGCCAGTATGGGGACAGCCGGAAACACCATATATTTT. Supplemented by reference TRBV19 and TRBJ1-3, the full variable domain reads DGGITQSPKYLFRKEGQNVTLSCEQNLNHDAMYWYRQDPGQGLRLIYYSQIVNDFQKGDIAEGYSVSREKKESFPLTVTSAQKNPTAFYLCASMGTAGNTIYFGEGSWLTVV.

CDR3 nucleotides: TGTGCCAGCAGCCAGTCCAGCTGGGGCCAGACCTACGAGCAGTACTTC. This gives the protein CASSQSSWGQTYEQYF. The J gene is TRBJ2-7, the V gene TRBV4-2; tentatively, D is TRBD1 (5 bases). The germline V gene has CDR1 LGHNA and CDR2 YNFKEQ. This CDR3 is 16 amino acids long. Trimming cost V 3 bases and J 2 bases, with 17 bases left between them.

V is TRBV2 and J is TRBJ1-3; 12 nucleotides line up with TRBD1. Trimming took 8 bases from V and 2 from J; bases not matched to a gene: 4. Germline V gene sequence: CDR1 SNHLY, CDR2 FYNNEI. This CDR3 region has 15 residues. The CDR3 spells CASGGQGAPGNTIYF. As DNA, the CDR3 is TGTGCCAGCGGGGGACAGGGGGCTCCTGGAAACACCATATATTTT. The whole variable domain, remainder taken from reference TRBV2 and TRBJ1-3, is EPEVTQTPSHQVTQMGQEVILRCVPISNHLYFYWYRQILGQKVEFLVSFYNNEISEKSEIFDDQFSVERPDGSNFTLKIRSTKLEDSAMYFCASGGQGAPGNTIYFGEGSWLTVV.

The rearrangement joins TRBV18 to TRBJ2-1; possibly TRBD2 for D (6 bases). The V end was cut by 2 bases, the J end by 4 bases, with 12 bases between. Germline assignment: CDR1 KGHSH and CDR2 LQKENI. This CDR3 region has 15 residues. The CDR3 spells CASSPGRETYNEQFF. DNA for the CDR3: TGTGCCAGCTCACCAGGGCGGGAAACTTACAATGAGCAGTTCTTC.

This chain connects TRBV13 to TRBJ1-6; 7 bases fit TRBD1. V was clipped by 6 bases and J by 7 bases; unmatched bases: 6. This CDR3 contains 14 residues. The V gene's germline CDR1 is PRHDT and CDR2 FYEKMQ (reference sequence). The CDR3: CASSFGTANSPLHF. The CDR3 nucleotides are TGTGCCAGCAGTTTCGGGACAGCCAATTCACCCCTCCACTTT.

This clone was recorded only once. The chain uses TRBV2 and TRBJ1-5; 7 bases agree with TRBD1. V shed 5 bases and J 0 bases; nucleotides not matched to a gene: 7. Looked up from germline, CDR1 is SNHLY and CDR2 is FYNNEI. The CDR3 is 16 residues long. The DNA for the CDR3 is TGTGCCAGCAGTACCGGACAGGCCTATAGCAATCAGCCCCAGCATTTT. Protein product: CASSTGQAYSNQPQHF.

The genes are TRBV29-1 and TRBJ1-2; 9 bases match TRBD1. The germline V gene encodes CDR1 SQVTM and CDR2 ANQGSEA. V shed 2 bases, J shed 7 bases, and the junction held 11 bases outside the gene matches. The CDR3 runs to 15 residues. The CDR3 DNA reads TGCAGCGTTGAATCGTCCGGGACAGGGACCGCTGGCTACACCTTC. Amino acids: CSVESSGTGTAGYTF.

The DNA for the CDR3 is TGTGCCAGCGGGGACAGGGAAGGAAAACTGTTTTTT. Translating gives CASGDREGKLFF. The rearrangement links TRBV2 to TRBJ1-4; 9 nucleotides agree with TRBD1. The CDR3 length is 12 residues. The J segment lost 10 bases and the V segment lost 8 bases, leaving 5 bases of the junction unmatched. CDR1 and CDR2 (germline): SNHLY, FYNNEI.

The CDR3 here is CASGSESGVDTEAFF. The CDR3 nucleotides read TGTGCTAGTGGTTCGGAATCAGGGGTGGACACTGAAGCTTTCTTT. The rearrangement uses TRBV12-5 and TRBJ1-1, with TRBD1 as a possible D gene (6 bases). Germline assignment: CDR1 LGHNT and CDR2 FRNRAP. The CDR3 extends over 15 amino acids. V lost 4 bases to trimming and J lost 3 bases, with 15 bases between them.

The V and J genes are TRBV5-8 and TRBJ1-1; D remains ambiguous. The CDR3 is 12 residues long. CDR1 and CDR2 (germline): SGHTS, YDEGEE. V lost 0 bases and J lost 10, with 10 bases in between. The DNA for the CDR3 is TGTGCCAGCAGCTTGGACTCCCGGGGAGCTTTCTTT. This sequence encodes CASSLDSRGAFF.

The chain employs TRBV3-1 (or the pseudogene TRBV3-2) and TRBJ2-2; TRBD2 matches at 8 bases. Germline CDR1 reads LGHDT; CDR2 reads YNNKEL (reference sequence). V was pared by 1 base and J by 7 bases, with 5 bases of the junction left unmatched. The CDR3 is 15 amino acids. The CDR3 loop reads CASSQVGGVIGELFF. The DNA for the CDR3 is TGTGCCAGCAGCCAAGTCGGGGGGGTGATCGGGGAGCTGTTTTTT.

V gene TRBV7-2 combines with J gene TRBJ2-2; D perhaps matches TRBD1 (5 bases). The V end lost 5 bases, the J end lost 7 bases, and 11 bases lay between the germline ends. The CDR3 is 13 amino acids. In germline, CDR1 is SGHTA, CDR2 FQGNSA. The DNA for the CDR3 is TGTGCCAGCAGCCCAGGGTCGCACGGGGAGCTGTTTTTT. This gives the protein CASSPGSHGELFF.

The J gene is TRBJ1-1, the V gene TRBV7-9; unclear D gene. With 1 base removed from V and 11 bases from J, the gap between germline ends came to 17 bases. This CDR3 is 14 amino acids long. Germline V CDR1 and CDR2: SEHNR, FQNEAQ (reference sequence). The DNA of the CDR3 is TGTGCCAGCAGCTTAGTAGCCGAGATTACCTGGGCTTTCTTT. It encodes CASSLVAEITWAFF. The complete variable domain, with remaining parts taken from reference TRBV7-9 and TRBJ1-1, reads DTGVSQNPRHKITKRGQNVTFRCDPISEHNRLYWYRQTLGQGPEFLTYFQNEAQLEKSRLLSDRFSAERPKGSFSTLEIQRTEQGDSAMYLCASSLVAEITWAFFGQGTRLTVV.

The V and J genes are TRBV7-9 and TRBJ1-4; 7 nucleotides align to TRBD1. This CDR3 has 12 residues. From germline, CDR1 is SEHNR and CDR2 FQNEAQ (reference sequence). V lost 5 bases to trimming and J lost 15 bases; unmatched junction nucleotides: 9. CDR3 in amino acids: CASSRYDRDVFF. CDR3 nucleotides: TGTGCCAGCAGCCGCTACGACAGGGACGTGTTTTTT.

The rearrangement uses TRBV3-1 (or the pseudogene TRBV3-2) and TRBJ2-7; 7 nucleotides agree with TRBD2. CDR1 is LGHDT and CDR2 is YNNKEL in the germline V gene (reference sequence). The CDR3 runs 14 residues. The V segment lost 4 bases and the J segment 3 bases; nucleotides outside the gene matches: 6. This chain's CDR3 is CASSRGRDYYEQYF. CDR3 coding DNA: TGTGCCAGCAGCCGGGGCAGGGACTACTACGAGCAGTACTTC.